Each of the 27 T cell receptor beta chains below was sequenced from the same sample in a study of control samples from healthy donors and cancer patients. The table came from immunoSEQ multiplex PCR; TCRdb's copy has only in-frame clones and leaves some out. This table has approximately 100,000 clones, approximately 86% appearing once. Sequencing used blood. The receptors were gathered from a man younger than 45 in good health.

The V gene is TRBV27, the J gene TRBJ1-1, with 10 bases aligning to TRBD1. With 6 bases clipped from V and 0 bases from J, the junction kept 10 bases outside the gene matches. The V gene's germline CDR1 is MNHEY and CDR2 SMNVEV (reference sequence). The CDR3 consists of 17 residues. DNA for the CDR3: TGTGCCAGCAGAGAGCGACAGGGGGCTAAAATGAACACTGAAGCTTTCTTT. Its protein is CASRERQGAKMNTEAFF.

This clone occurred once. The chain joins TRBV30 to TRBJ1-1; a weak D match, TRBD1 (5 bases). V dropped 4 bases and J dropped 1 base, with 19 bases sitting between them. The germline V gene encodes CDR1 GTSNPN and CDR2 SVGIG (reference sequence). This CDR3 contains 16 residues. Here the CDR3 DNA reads TGTGCCTGGACCCGCGGAGGGGCGACCTCGAACACTGAAGCTTTCTTT. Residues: CAWTRGGATSNTEAFF.

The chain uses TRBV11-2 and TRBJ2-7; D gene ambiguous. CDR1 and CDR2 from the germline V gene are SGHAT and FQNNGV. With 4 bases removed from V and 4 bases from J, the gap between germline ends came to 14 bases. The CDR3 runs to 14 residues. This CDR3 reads CASSSPVSGYEQYF. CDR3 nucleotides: TGTGCCAGCAGCTCCCCGGTATCCGGGTACGAGCAGTACTTC.

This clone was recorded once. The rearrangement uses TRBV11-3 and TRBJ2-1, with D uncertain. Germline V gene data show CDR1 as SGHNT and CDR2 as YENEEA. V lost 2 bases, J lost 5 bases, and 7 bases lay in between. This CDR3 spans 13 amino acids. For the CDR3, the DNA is TGTGCCAGCAGCTTAAATGAAAACAATGAGCAGTTCTTC. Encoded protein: CASSLNENNEQFF.

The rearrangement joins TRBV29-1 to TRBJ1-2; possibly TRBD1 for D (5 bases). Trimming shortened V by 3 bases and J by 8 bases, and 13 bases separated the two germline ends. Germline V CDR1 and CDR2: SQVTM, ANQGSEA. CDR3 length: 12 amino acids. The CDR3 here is CSVDWGDRGYTF. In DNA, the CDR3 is TGCAGCGTTGACTGGGGGGATAGGGGCTACACCTTC.

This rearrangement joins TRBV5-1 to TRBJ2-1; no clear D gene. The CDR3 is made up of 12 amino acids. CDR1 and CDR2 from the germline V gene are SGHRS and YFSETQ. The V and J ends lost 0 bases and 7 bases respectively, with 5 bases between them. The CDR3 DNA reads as TGCGCCAGCAGCTTGGACAGAAATGAGCAGTTCTTC. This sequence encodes CASSLDRNEQFF.

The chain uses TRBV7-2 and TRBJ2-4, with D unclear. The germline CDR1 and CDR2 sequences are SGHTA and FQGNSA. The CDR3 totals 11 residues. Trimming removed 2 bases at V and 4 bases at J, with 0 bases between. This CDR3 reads CASSLKNIQYF. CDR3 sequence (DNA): TGTGCCAGCAGCTTAAAAAACATTCAGTACTTC.

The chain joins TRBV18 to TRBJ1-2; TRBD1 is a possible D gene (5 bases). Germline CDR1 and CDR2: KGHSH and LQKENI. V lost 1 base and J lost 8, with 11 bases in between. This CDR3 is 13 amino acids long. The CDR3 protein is CASSPRGGDGYTF. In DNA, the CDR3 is TGTGCCAGCTCACCACGGGGTGGGGACGGCTACACCTTC.

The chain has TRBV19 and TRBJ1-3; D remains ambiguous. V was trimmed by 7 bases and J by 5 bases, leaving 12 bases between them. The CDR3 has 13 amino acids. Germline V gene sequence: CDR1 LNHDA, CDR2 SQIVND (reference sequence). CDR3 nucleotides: TGTGCCAGTACGTGGGTGAGAAGAAACACCATATATTTT. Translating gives CASTWVRRNTIYF.

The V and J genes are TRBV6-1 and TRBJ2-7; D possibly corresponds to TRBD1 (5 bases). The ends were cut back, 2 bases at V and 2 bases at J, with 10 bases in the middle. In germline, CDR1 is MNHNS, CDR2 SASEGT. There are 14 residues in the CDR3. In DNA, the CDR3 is TGTGCCAGCAGTGAATGGCAGGGTACCTACGAGCAGTACTTC. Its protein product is CASSEWQGTYEQYF.

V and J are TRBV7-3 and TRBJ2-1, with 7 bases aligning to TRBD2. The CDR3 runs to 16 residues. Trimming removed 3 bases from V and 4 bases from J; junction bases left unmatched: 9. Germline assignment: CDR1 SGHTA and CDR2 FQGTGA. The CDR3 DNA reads TGTGCCAGCAGCTTTAGGGGTAGCGGGCTTTACAATGAGCAGTTCTTC. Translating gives CASSFRGSGLYNEQFF.

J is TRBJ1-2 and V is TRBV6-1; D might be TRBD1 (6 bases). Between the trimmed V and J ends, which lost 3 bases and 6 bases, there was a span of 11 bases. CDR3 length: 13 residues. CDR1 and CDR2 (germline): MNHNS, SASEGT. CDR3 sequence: CASSDGQLDGYTF. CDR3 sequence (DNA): TGTGCCAGCAGTGACGGACAGCTCGATGGCTACACCTTC.

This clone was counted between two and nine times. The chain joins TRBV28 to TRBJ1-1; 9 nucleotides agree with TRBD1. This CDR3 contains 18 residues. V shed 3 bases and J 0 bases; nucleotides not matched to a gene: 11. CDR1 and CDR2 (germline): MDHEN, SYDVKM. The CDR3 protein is CASSFGRGQGLMNTEAFF. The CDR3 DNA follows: TGTGCCAGCAGTTTCGGCCGGGGACAGGGCCTCATGAACACTGAAGCTTTCTTT.

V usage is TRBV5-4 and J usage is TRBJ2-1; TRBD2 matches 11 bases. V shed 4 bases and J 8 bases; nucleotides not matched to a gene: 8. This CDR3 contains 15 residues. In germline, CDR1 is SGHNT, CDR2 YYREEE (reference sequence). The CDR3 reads CASSPFLAGGDEQFF. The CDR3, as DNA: TGTGCCAGCAGCCCATTTCTAGCGGGAGGCGATGAGCAGTTCTTC.

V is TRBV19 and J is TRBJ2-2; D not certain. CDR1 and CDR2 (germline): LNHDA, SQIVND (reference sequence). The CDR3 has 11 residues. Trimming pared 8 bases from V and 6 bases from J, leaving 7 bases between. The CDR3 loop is CASRASGELFF. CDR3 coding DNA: TGTGCCAGTCGGGCGTCCGGGGAGCTGTTTTTT. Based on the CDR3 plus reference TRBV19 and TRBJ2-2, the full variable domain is DGGITQSPKYLFRKEGQNVTLSCEQNLNHDAMYWYRQDPGQGLRLIYYSQIVNDFQKGDIAEGYSVSREKKESFPLTVTSAQKNPTAFYLCASRASGELFFGEGSRLTVL.

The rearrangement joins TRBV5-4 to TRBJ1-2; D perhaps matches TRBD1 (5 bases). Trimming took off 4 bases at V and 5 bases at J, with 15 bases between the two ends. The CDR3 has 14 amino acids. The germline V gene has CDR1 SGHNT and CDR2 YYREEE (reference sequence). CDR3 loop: CASSPEGSGYGYTF. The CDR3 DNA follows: TGTGCCAGCAGCCCGGAGGGGTCCGGATATGGCTACACCTTC. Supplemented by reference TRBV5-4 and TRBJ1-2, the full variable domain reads ETGVTQSPTHLIKTRGQQVTLRCSSQSGHNTVSWYQQALGQGPQFIFQYYREEENGRGNFPPRFSGLQFPNYSSELNVNALELDDSALYLCASSPEGSGYGYTFGSGTRLTVV.

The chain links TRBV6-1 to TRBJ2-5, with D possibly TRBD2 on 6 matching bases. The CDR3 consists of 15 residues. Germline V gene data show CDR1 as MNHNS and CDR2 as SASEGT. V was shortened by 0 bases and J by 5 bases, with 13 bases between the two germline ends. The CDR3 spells CASSEAQGGGETQYF. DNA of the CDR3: TGTGCCAGCAGTGAAGCCCAGGGAGGTGGGGAGACCCAGTACTTC.

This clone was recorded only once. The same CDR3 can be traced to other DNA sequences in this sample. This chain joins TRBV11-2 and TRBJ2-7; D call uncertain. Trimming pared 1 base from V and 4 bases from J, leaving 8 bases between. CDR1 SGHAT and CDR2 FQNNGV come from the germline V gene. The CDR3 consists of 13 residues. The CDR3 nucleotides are TGTGCCAGCAGCTTAGGATTGGAGTACGAGCAGTACTTC. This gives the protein CASSLGLEYEQYF. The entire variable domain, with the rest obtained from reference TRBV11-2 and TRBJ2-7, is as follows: EAGVAQSPRYKIIEKRQSVAFWCNPISGHATLYWYQQILGQGPKLLIQFQNNGVVDDSQLPKDRFSAERLKGVDSTLKIQPAKLEDSAVYLCASSLGLEYEQYFGPGTRLTVT.

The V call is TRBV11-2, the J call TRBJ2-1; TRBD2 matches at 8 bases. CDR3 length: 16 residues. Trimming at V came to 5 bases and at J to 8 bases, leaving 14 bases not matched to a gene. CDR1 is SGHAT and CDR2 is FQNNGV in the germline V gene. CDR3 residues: CASSPQLSGGGDEQFF. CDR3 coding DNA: TGTGCCAGCAGCCCCCAACTATCCGGGGGGGGCGATGAGCAGTTCTTC.

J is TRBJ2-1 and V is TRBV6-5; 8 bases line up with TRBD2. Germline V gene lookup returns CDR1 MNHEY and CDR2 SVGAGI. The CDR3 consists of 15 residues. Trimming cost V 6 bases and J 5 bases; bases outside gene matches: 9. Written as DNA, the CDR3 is TGTGCCAGCAGGCCAACTAGCGGCCCTAACAATGAGCAGTTCTTC. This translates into CASRPTSGPNNEQFF.

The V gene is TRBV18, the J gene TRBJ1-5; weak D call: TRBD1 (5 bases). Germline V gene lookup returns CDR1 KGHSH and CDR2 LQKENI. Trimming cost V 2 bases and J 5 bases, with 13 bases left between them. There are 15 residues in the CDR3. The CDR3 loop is CASSPKGGADQPQHF. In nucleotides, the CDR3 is TGTGCCAGCTCACCAAAAGGTGGGGCGGATCAGCCCCAGCATTTT.

CDR3 nucleotides: TGTGCCAGCAGCAAATTTACGAGGGCTCATGGAAACACCATATATTTT. This sequence encodes CASSKFTRAHGNTIYF. The V and J genes are TRBV21-1 and TRBJ1-3. TRBV21-1 is a pseudogene segment. The CDR3 spans 16 residues.

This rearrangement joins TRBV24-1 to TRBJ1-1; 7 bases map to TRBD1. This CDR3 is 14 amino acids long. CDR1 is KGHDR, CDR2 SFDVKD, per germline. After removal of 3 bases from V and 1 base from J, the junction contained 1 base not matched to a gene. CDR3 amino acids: CATSDGQENTEAFF. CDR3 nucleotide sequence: TGTGCCACCAGTGATGGACAGGAGAACACTGAAGCTTTCTTT.

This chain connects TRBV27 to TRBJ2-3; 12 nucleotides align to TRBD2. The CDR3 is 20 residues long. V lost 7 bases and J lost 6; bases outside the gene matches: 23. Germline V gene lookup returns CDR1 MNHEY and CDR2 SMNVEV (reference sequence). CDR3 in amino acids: CASTTPSGRGGPVSEDTQYF. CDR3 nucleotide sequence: TGTGCCAGCACGACACCTAGCGGGAGGGGAGGGCCCGTGAGCGAGGATACGCAGTATTTT.

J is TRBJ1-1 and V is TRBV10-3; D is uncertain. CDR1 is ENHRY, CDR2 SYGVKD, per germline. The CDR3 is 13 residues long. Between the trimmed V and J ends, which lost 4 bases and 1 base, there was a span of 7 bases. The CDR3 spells CAISVSQNTEAFF. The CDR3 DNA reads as TGTGCCATCAGTGTTTCACAGAACACTGAAGCTTTCTTT.

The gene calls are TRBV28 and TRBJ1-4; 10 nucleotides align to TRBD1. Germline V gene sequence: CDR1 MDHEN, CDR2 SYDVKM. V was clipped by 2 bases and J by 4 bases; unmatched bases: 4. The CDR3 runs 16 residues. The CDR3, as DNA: TGTGCCAGCAGTTTAGACAGGGGGCGAAATAATGAAAAACTGTTTTTT. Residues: CASSLDRGRNNEKLFF.

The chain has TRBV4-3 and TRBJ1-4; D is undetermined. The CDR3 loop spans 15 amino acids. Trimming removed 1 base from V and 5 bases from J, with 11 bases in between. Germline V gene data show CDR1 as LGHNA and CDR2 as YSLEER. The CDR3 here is CASSQGLGSNEKLFF. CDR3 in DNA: TGCGCCAGCAGCCAAGGTCTGGGGTCGAATGAAAAACTGTTTTTT.